The TCR beta chain under discussion was sequenced for a study of Ad26.COV2.S vaccination and SARS-CoV-2 variants. Produced via immunoSEQ multiplex PCR; TCRdb's table is partial and in-frame only. Of over 350,000 clones listed, less than 90% are singletons. The germline gives CDR1 LGHNA, CDR2 YSLEER. The CDR3 is 14 residues long. The J segment lost 5 bases and the V segment lost 3 bases, leaving 4 bases of the junction unmatched. The treatment: some 19 received Ad26.COV2.S at low or high dose, single or two shots; 5 received placebo; per-sample allocation not given. Day 63 after the first injection of vaccine or placebo was the sampling time.

This sequence was found in a person aged 18-60 years who received the Ad26.COV2.S COVID-19 vaccine or a placebo. The sequencing used peripheral blood, collected in a trial of Ad26.COV2.S vaccine versus placebo. The chain employs TRBV4-3 and TRBJ1-3; 7 bases map to TRBD1. CDR3 coding DNA: TGCGCCAGCAGCCAGGGAGGGGGCCGAAACACCATATATTTT. Translation gives CASSQGGGRNTIYF.